Listed below are T cell receptor beta chains from one sample, sequenced in a study of blood T cell repertoires in COVID-19. Method: immunoSEQ multiplex PCR; TCRdb's copy keeps in-frame clones and lacks some. The data show 51,000 or so clones, with about nine tenths seen just once and 7% to 9% held by the top ten. The material sequenced was peripheral blood. These receptors were collected from an elderly man with active or convalescent COVID-19. Each CDR3 is given with its conserved first and last residue. A D gene is named only where the DNA matches it firmly. Size values are once, few and many counts, or a class for expanded clones, and some rows have none.

abundance: .; j_gene: TRBJ2-3; d_gene: .; v_gene: TRBV29-1; CDR3aa: CSVGVYRAHADTQYF; CDR3nt: TGCAGCGTTGGAGTCTACAGGGCTCACGCGGATACGCAGTATTTT
abundance: .; j_gene: TRBJ1-5; d_gene: .; v_gene: TRBV24-1; CDR3aa: CATSDKPTGYCQPQHF; CDR3nt: TGTGCCACCAGTGACAAACCTACAGGGTATTGTCAGCCCCAGCATTTT
abundance: .; j_gene: TRBJ1-6; d_gene: .; v_gene: TRBV12-3/TRBV12-4; CDR3aa: CASSLDFSSPLHF; CDR3nt: TGTGCCAGCAGTTTAGATTTCTCTTCACCCCTCCACTTT
abundance: .; j_gene: TRBJ2-5; d_gene: .; v_gene: TRBV12-5; CDR3aa: CASALTSPGTQYF; CDR3nt: TGTGCTAGTGCTCTGACCTCCCCAGGGACCCAGTACTTC
abundance: once; j_gene: TRBJ2-3; d_gene: TRBD1; v_gene: TRBV29-1; CDR3aa: CSVEWGTGGPDTQYF; CDR3nt: TGCAGCGTTGAATGGGGGACAGGGGGCCCAGATACGCAGTATTTT
abundance: few; j_gene: TRBJ1-1; d_gene: .; v_gene: TRBV7-2; CDR3aa: CASSLPGGTEAFF; CDR3nt: TGTGCCAGCAGCCTCCCGGGGGGCACTGAAGCTTTCTTT
abundance: .; j_gene: TRBJ2-7; d_gene: .; v_gene: TRBV7-6; CDR3aa: CASSLYGGDRPYEQYF; CDR3nt: TGTGCCAGCAGCTTATATGGGGGGGACAGGCCCTACGAGCAGTACTTC
abundance: .; j_gene: TRBJ2-4; d_gene: .; v_gene: TRBV19; CDR3aa: CASGHGEPTPPKNIQYF; CDR3nt: TGTGCCAGTGGCCACGGCGAGCCGACACCTCCAAAAAACATTCAGTACTTC
abundance: .; j_gene: TRBJ2-7; d_gene: .; v_gene: TRBV11-2; CDR3aa: CASSLSTGDYEQYF; CDR3nt: TGTGCCAGCAGCTTATCGACGGGAGACTACGAGCAGTACTTC
abundance: .; j_gene: TRBJ2-3; d_gene: TRBD2; v_gene: TRBV4-2; CDR3aa: CASSHEGTSGIITDTQYF; CDR3nt: TGTGCCAGCAGCCACGAAGGGACTAGCGGGATAATCACAGATACGCAGTATTTT
abundance: .; j_gene: TRBJ1-4; d_gene: .; v_gene: TRBV7-2; CDR3aa: CASSLDPRGAHEKLFF; CDR3nt: TGTGCCAGCAGCTTAGATCCTCGGGGGGCGCATGAAAAACTGTTTTTT
abundance: .; j_gene: TRBJ1-1; d_gene: TRBD1; v_gene: TRBV10-3; CDR3aa: CAISESRSDRGTNTEAFF; CDR3nt: TGTGCCATCAGTGAGTCGCGCTCGGACAGGGGAACGAACACTGAAGCTTTCTTT
abundance: .; j_gene: TRBJ2-1; d_gene: .; v_gene: TRBV11-2; CDR3aa: CASSLGASNEQFF; CDR3nt: TGTGCCAGCAGCTTAGGAGCTAGCAATGAGCAGTTCTTC
abundance: .; j_gene: TRBJ1-6; d_gene: TRBD1; v_gene: TRBV5-1; CDR3aa: CASSPGQGYSPLHF; CDR3nt: TGCGCCAGCAGCCCCGGACAGGGGTATTCACCCCTCCACTTT
abundance: once; j_gene: TRBJ1-1; d_gene: TRBD1; v_gene: TRBV7-9; CDR3aa: CASSFTGDTEAFF; CDR3nt: TGTGCCAGCAGCTTTACAGGGGACACTGAAGCTTTCTTT
abundance: .; j_gene: TRBJ2-7; d_gene: TRBD1; v_gene: TRBV7-2; CDR3aa: CASSLRRRGYEQYF; CDR3nt: TGTGCCAGCAGCTTAAGGCGCAGGGGGTACGAGCAGTACTTC